Shown below are 13 T cell receptor beta chains from a single sample sequenced in a study of identical twins. TCRdb ran MiXCR on the 5' RACE reads and lists one entry per CDR3 protein. Seen here are 200,000 to 250,000 distinct CDR3 sequences, around 8% observed once, and the top ten hold more than 1.5%. The same data also contributed to another study, on yellow fever vaccine responses in identical twins.

Sequenced: memory (CD45RO+) T cells sorted from blood. The receptor source for this set is a young woman in good health.

This clonotype was seen repeatedly, ten times or more. The chain recombines TRBV6-4 with TRBJ2-3; TRBD2 matches 8 bases. V lost 5 bases to trimming and J lost 3 bases; unmatched junction nucleotides: 7. Germline V CDR1 and CDR2: MRHNA, SNTAGT. The CDR3 contains 15 residues. CDR3 amino acids: CASSRREGRTDTQYF. The DNA of the CDR3 is TGTGCCAGCAGTCGACGGGAGGGCCGGACAGATACGCAGTATTTT.

In its sample, this clonotype was seen many times. This sequence joins TRBV5-6 and TRBJ2-3; D remains unclear. V was pared by 1 base and J by 1 base, with 10 bases between. From germline, CDR1 is SGHDT and CDR2 YYEEEE. The CDR3 contains 15 residues. CDR3 sequence (DNA): TGTGCCAGCAGCTTGATGCGGTTAGGCACAGATACGCAGTATTTT. Translating it yields CASSLMRLGTDTQYF.

The rearrangement links TRBV11-1 to TRBJ2-7; the match to TRBD1 covers 7 bases. The CDR3 is made up of 16 amino acids. CDR1 is SGHAT and CDR2 is FQDESV in the germline V gene (reference sequence). Trimming at V came to 5 bases and at J to 4 bases, leaving 14 bases not matched to a gene. CDR3 sequence reads: CASSAYSNRGIYEQYF. As DNA, the CDR3 is TGTGCCAGCAGCGCATACTCAAACAGGGGAATTTACGAGCAGTACTTC.

This clonotype was counted many times. The chain links TRBV11-2 to TRBJ1-3; TRBD1 agrees at 8 bases. The germline CDR1 and CDR2 sequences are SGHAT and FQNNGV. The CDR3 loop spans 17 amino acids. V shed 0 bases and J 1 base; nucleotides not matched to a gene: 5. In nucleotides, the CDR3 is TGTGCCAGCAGCTTAGATCGGCAGGGGGCATCTGGAAACACCATATATTTT. Its translation: CASSLDRQGASGNTIYF.

This clonotype was observed many times. This chain uses TRBV12-3 or TRBV12-4 with TRBJ1-1; tentatively, D is TRBD1 (6 bases). The CDR3 has 15 residues. The V end lost 6 bases, the J end lost 4 bases, and 18 bases lay between the germline ends. CDR3 in amino acids: CASRPTGMARTEAFF. The CDR3 DNA is TGTGCCAGCAGACCCACAGGGATGGCGCGCACTGAAGCTTTCTTT.

The chain links TRBV18 to TRBJ2-3; possibly TRBD1 for D (6 bases). The CDR3 sequence is 15 residues long. Trimming left V 4 bases short and J 0 bases short, with 11 bases between. Per germline, CDR1 KGHSH and CDR2 LQKENI. CDR3 protein: CASSLQGSSTDTQYF. Written as DNA, the CDR3 is TGTGCCAGCTCACTACAGGGATCTAGCACAGATACGCAGTATTTT.

This clonotype came up a few times. The rearrangement uses TRBV20-1 and TRBJ1-4; no definite D call. Germline CDR1 reads DFQATT; CDR2 reads SNEGSKA (reference sequence). V was trimmed by 6 bases and J by 4 bases, leaving 15 bases between them. The CDR3 has 14 amino acids. The CDR3 nucleotides read TGCAGTGCCCTCCGCCCCAGGATTAATGAAAAACTGTTTTTT. The encoded protein is CSALRPRINEKLFF.

This chain links TRBV12-3 or TRBV12-4 with TRBJ2-7, with D perhaps being TRBD1 or TRBD2 (6 bases each). V lost 3 bases and J 9 bases, leaving 24 bases between the germline ends. The CDR3 runs 16 residues. CDR3 amino acids: CASSLGGRTVPTGQYF. As DNA, the CDR3 is TGTGCCAGCAGTTTGGGGGGCCGGACAGTTCCTACGGGGCAGTACTTC.

The sample holds a few counts of this clonotype. The rearrangement links TRBV9 to TRBJ2-3; D gene uncertain. Germline-derived CDR1 and CDR2 are SGDLS and YYNGEE. V gave up 4 bases and J gave up 1 base, with 7 bases separating them. This CDR3 comprises 13 residues. The CDR3: CASSLRRTDTQYF. CDR3 nucleotides: TGTGCCAGCAGCCTGAGACGCACAGATACGCAGTATTTT. Full variable domain (missing parts from reference TRBV9 and TRBJ2-3): DSGVTQTPKHLITATGQRVTLRCSPRSGDLSVYWYQQSLDQGLQFLIQYYNGEERAKGNILERFSAQQFPDLHSELNLSSLELGDSALYFCASSLRRTDTQYFGPGTRLTVL.

This clonotype was picked up many times. The chain links TRBV12-3 or TRBV12-4 to TRBJ1-1, with 9 bases matching TRBD1. The CDR3 totals 14 residues. The V and J ends lost 7 bases and 0 bases, in that order; junction bases with no gene match: 3. CDR3 in DNA: TGTGCCAGCACCAGGACAGGGGTGAACACTGAAGCTTTCTTT. Translation: CASTRTGVNTEAFF.

This clonotype was recorded a few times. The chain has TRBV6-2 or TRBV6-3 and TRBJ2-3; D may be TRBD2 (6 bases). Between the trimmed V and J ends, which lost 8 bases and 0 bases, there was a span of 15 bases. The germline gives CDR1 MNHEY, CDR2 SVGEGT. The CDR3 has 15 amino acids. The CDR3 region is CASREAGTSTDTQYF. The CDR3 DNA is TGTGCCAGCCGAGAGGCGGGAACAAGCACAGATACGCAGTATTTT.

This clonotype showed up many times. The rearrangement uses TRBV3-1 and TRBJ2-7; possible D gene TRBD1, 5 bases. The germline V gene has CDR1 LGHDT and CDR2 YNNKEL (reference sequence). The CDR3 sequence is 15 residues long. Trimming stripped 7 bases from V and 5 bases from J, with 21 bases between. CDR3 loop: CASTISGAPLHEQYF. The CDR3 DNA reads as TGTGCCAGCACCATTAGTGGGGCCCCTCTTCACGAGCAGTACTTC.

This clonotype was seen a handful of times. At one end, the junction sequence differs from germline, possibly due to a read error. The chain employs TRBV7-6 and TRBJ2-1; 8 nucleotides agree with TRBD2. This CDR3 region has 15 residues. Germline-derived CDR1 and CDR2 are SGHVS and FNYEAQ. The DNA of the CDR3 is TGTGCCAGCAGCCCCGGCAGAGTTCCGGGAGGGCCGGTCCTCTTC. Translating gives CASSPGRVPGGPVLF.